This T cell receptor beta chain was retrieved from a study of PD-L1 blockade in urothelial cancer. Sample time point: peripheral blood 6 weeks after treatment start. Locally advanced or metastatic urothelial carcinoma affected the patients. The CDR3 runs 16 residues. The germline CDR1 and CDR2 sequences are LNHNV and YYDKDF (reference sequence). V shed 0 bases, J shed 5 bases, and the junction held 4 bases outside the gene matches. Spiking of synthetic TCR analog templates was performed in each PCR. The protocol was immunoSEQ multiplex PCR, while the TCRdb copy is restricted to in-frame clones and leaves out a portion. The sample has around 45,000 clones, around four fifths seen once.

V gene TRBV15 combines with J gene TRBJ2-3; TRBD1 matches at 11 bases. The specimen comprised PBMCs, sampled around atezolizumab (anti-PD-L1) treatment. This receptor was identified in a man aged 55 to 70 with urothelial cancer. The CDR3 loop is CATSRDRTGGGDTQYF. CDR3 nucleotides: TGTGCCACCAGCAGAGATCGGACAGGGGGCGGAGATACGCAGTATTTT.